These 17 T cell receptor beta chains were sequenced from one sample in a study of CD8 T cells in ankylosing spondylitis (TCRdb year 2017). Libraries were prepared through 5' RACE. The sequencer was an Illumina HiSeq 2500. The raw public data were reprocessed by TCRdb itself: fastp quality trimming at Q25, MiXCR clonotype calling, in-frame beta chains only. Rows matching on CDR3 protein sequence are summarized as one entry with the most common DNA and genes. Across this sample there are some 100,000 distinct CDR3 sequences, with about 8.5% seen only once. The ten largest clones capture 9.5% to 10% of the sample. The sequenced sample consisted of blood, either unsorted or a sorted T cell fraction (not recorded which). These receptors all come from a male donor with ankylosing spondylitis or in good health (not recorded which).

The chain combines TRBV29-1 with TRBJ1-1; the match to TRBD1 covers 7 bases. The length of the CDR3 is 13 residues. The germline CDR1 and CDR2 sequences are SQVTM and ANQGSEA. The V gene end was trimmed by 6 bases and the J gene end by 11 bases; junction bases not matched to a gene: 15. CDR3 protein: CSVGGTAGWEAFF. The CDR3 DNA follows: TGCAGCGTGGGGGGGACAGCAGGGTGGGAGGCTTTCTTT.

This clonotype appeared many times. Written as DNA, the CDR3 is TGTGCCAGCAGTTACGCGATGAGGGGGGTATCAGGGGCCAACGTCCTGACTTTC. This sequence encodes CASSYAMRGVSGANVLTF. V gene TRBV6-5 combines with J gene TRBJ2-6; D may correspond to TRBD1 or TRBD2 (6 bases each). Trimming took off 2 bases at V and 4 bases at J, with 18 bases between the two ends. From germline, CDR1 is MNHEY and CDR2 SVGAGI. This CDR3 is built from 18 residues.

This clonotype was observed many times. The V call is TRBV27, the J call TRBJ1-1; the D gene is possibly TRBD1 (6 bases). The CDR3 runs to 14 residues. V dropped 5 bases and J dropped 1 base, with 11 bases sitting between them. The germline V gene has CDR1 MNHEY and CDR2 SMNVEV (reference sequence). The CDR3 bases are TGTGCCAGCAGTCCGCGGGGGCGGAACACTGAAGCTTTCTTT. Protein product: CASSPRGRNTEAFF.

The chain joins TRBV6-2 or TRBV6-3 to TRBJ1-5, with a weak D call TRBD1 (6 bases). The CDR3 is 15 amino acids. Germline V gives CDR1 MNHEY, CDR2 SVGEGT. Trimming pared 2 bases from V and 6 bases from J, leaving 14 bases between. The CDR3 coding sequence is TGTGCCAGCAGTTACCGCAGGGGTGCGGGTCAGCCCCAGCATTTT. This gives the protein CASSYRRGAGQPQHF.

At least ten counts were recorded for this clonotype. The V gene is TRBV7-3, the J gene TRBJ1-1, with D hard to call. Trimming cost V 2 bases and J 0 bases, with 7 bases left between them. CDR1 SGHTA and CDR2 FQGTGA come from the germline V gene. CDR3 size: 14 residues. CDR3 DNA: TGTGCCAGCAGCTTAGTCCGCTTGAACACTGAAGCTTTCTTT. Its protein product is CASSLVRLNTEAFF.

This clonotype was recorded at least ten times. The CDR3 loop reads CASSSPHRRLAGASEQYF. The CDR3 nucleotides are TGTGCCAGCAGCTCCCCACACCGCCGACTAGCGGGAGCTTCTGAGCAGTACTTC. The V gene is TRBV7-9, the J gene TRBJ2-7; 12 positions agree with TRBD2. The junction had 17 bases not matched to a gene; V was cut back by 4 bases and J by 7 bases. The CDR3 extends over 18 amino acids. Germline loops: CDR1 SEHNR, CDR2 FQNEAQ (reference sequence).

At least ten counts were recorded for this clonotype. This sequence joins TRBV20-1 and TRBJ1-5; D might be TRBD1 (5 bases). Germline V lookup: CDR1 DFQATT, CDR2 SNEGSKA (reference sequence). This CDR3 spans 14 amino acids. Trimming left V 3 bases short and J 7 bases short, with 16 bases between. CDR3 amino acids: CSARGPRGTQPQHF. For the CDR3, the DNA is TGCAGTGCTAGGGGGCCTCGAGGTACGCAGCCCCAGCATTTT.

This clonotype occurred many times. This rearrangement joins TRBV11-3 to TRBJ2-3; D is ambiguous. The CDR3 is 16 residues long. CDR1 and CDR2 (germline): SGHNT, YENEEA. Deletions cut 1 base from V and 4 bases from J, with 15 bases between. The CDR3 nucleotides read TGTGCCAGCAGCTTAGCTGGGCCCCCACGAGCAGATACGCAGTATTTT. Its protein is CASSLAGPPRADTQYF.

This clonotype was observed at least ten times. The CDR3 bases are TGTGCCAGCAGCAGTGGACAGGGACCCTACGAGCAGTACTTC. Its protein product is CASSSGQGPYEQYF. The gene calls are TRBV7-9 and TRBJ2-7, with 8 positions matching TRBD1. This CDR3 is built from 14 residues. Trimming cost V 5 bases and J 2 bases; bases outside gene matches: 5. Per germline, CDR1 SEHNR and CDR2 FQNEAQ (reference sequence).

This clonotype came up a few times. This chain connects TRBV29-1 to TRBJ2-2, with a weak D call TRBD1 (6 bases). In germline, CDR1 is SQVTM, CDR2 ANQGSEA. The CDR3 covers 13 residues. The V end lost 6 bases, the J end lost 5 bases, and 13 bases lay between the germline ends. Here the CDR3 DNA reads TGCAGCGTGACAGGTTGGGGGACCGGGGAGCTGTTTTTT. It is translated as CSVTGWGTGELFF.

This clonotype was observed at least ten times. The chain uses TRBV12-3 or TRBV12-4 and TRBJ2-3; TRBD1 matches at 10 bases. The CDR3 contains 17 residues. V lost 7 bases, J lost 7 bases, and 17 bases stayed unmatched. This chain's CDR3 is CASTLTWDRGSKNTQYF. The DNA for the CDR3 is TGTGCCAGCACTTTGACGTGGGACAGGGGCTCAAAGAATACGCAGTATTTT.

This clonotype was seen many times. The chain combines TRBV4-2 with TRBJ2-1; D is unclear. The germline V gene has CDR1 LGHNA and CDR2 YNFKEQ. The CDR3 sequence is 14 residues long. The ends were cut back, 1 base at V and 9 bases at J, with 13 bases in the middle. The CDR3 DNA is TGTGCCAGCAGCCAAGGGAGAATCAGTCCTGAGCAGTTCTTC. It translates to CASSQGRISPEQFF.

This clonotype was counted ten times or more. The rearrangement links TRBV7-2 to TRBJ2-7, with D possibly being TRBD1 or TRBD2 (6 bases each). CDR3 length: 15 residues. Germline CDR1 SGHTA, CDR2 FQGNSA. Trimming removed 8 bases from V and 1 base from J, with 18 bases in between. The CDR3 nucleotides are TGTGCCAGCGCTAACGTGAGGGGGGCTTCCTACGAGCAGTACTTC. It translates to CASANVRGASYEQYF. The full variable domain, in which reference TRBV7-2 and TRBJ2-7 provide the parts outside the CDR3, is GAGVSQSPSNKVTEKGKDVELRCDPISGHTALYWYRQSLGQGLEFLIYFQGNSAPDKSGLPSDRFSAERTGGSVSTLTIQRTQQEDSAVYLCASANVRGASYEQYFGPGTRLTVT.

The chain is built from TRBV7-9 and TRBJ2-3; 9 bases are a match to TRBD2. This CDR3 contains 17 residues. With V trimmed by 5 bases and J by 3 bases, 12 bases remained unmatched. Germline V gene lookup returns CDR1 SEHNR and CDR2 FQNEAQ (reference sequence). The CDR3: CASSPVGSSGITDTQYF. The CDR3 DNA reads TGTGCCAGCAGCCCAGTGGGTTCTAGCGGGATAACAGATACGCAGTATTTT. The full variable domain, with the rest looked up from reference TRBV7-9 and TRBJ2-3, is DTGVSQNPRHKITKRGQNVTFRCDPISEHNRLYWYRQTLGQGPEFLTYFQNEAQLEKSRLLSDRFSAERPKGSFSTLEIQRTEQGDSAMYLCASSPVGSSGITDTQYFGPGTRLTVL.

About this clonotype: This may be a read error: a much more frequent sequence differs by one nucleotide. This chain uses TRBV28 with TRBJ1-6; TRBD1 is a possible D gene (5 bases). CDR1 MDHEN and CDR2 SYDVKM come from the germline V gene. The CDR3 has 14 residues. CDR3 sequence: CVSSRAAYNSPLHF. The CDR3 coding sequence is TGTGTCAGTAGCAGGGCTGCCTATAATTCACCCCTCCACTTT.

This clonotype has more than one count but fewer than ten. The V call is TRBV7-2, the J call TRBJ2-1, with TRBD1 matching over 7 bases. Germline CDR1 and CDR2: SGHTA and FQGNSA. The V gene end was trimmed by 3 bases and the J gene end by 3 bases; junction bases not matched to a gene: 8. The CDR3 runs 16 residues. CDR3 bases: TGTGCCAGCAGCTTTGGAACAGGGGCACGCTACAATGAGCAGTTCTTC. Translated: CASSFGTGARYNEQFF.

The sample holds many counts of this clonotype. The chain links TRBV29-1 to TRBJ1-2; possibly TRBD1 for D (5 bases). Germline CDR1 is SQVTM and CDR2 is ANQGSEA. The CDR3 loop spans 12 amino acids. V was clipped by 7 bases and J by 7 bases, with 16 bases between them. This CDR3 reads CSAEGPGGGYTF. The DNA of the CDR3 is TGCAGCGCTGAGGGCCCTGGGGGTGGCTACACCTTC.